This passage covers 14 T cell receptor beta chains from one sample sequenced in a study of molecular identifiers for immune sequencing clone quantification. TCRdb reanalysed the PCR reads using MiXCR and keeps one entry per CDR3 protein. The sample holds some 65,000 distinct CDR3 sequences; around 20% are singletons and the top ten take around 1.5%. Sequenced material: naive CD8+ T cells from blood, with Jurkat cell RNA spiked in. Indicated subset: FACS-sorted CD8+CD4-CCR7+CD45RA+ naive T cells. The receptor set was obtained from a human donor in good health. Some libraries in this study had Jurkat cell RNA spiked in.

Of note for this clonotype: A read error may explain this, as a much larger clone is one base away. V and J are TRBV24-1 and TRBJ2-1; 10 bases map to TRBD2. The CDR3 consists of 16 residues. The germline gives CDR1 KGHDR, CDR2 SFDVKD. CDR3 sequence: CATSDQGIGVAGGVSF. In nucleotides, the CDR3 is TGTGCCACCAGTGATCAAGGGATAGGGGTAGCGGGGGGTGTGTCCTTC.

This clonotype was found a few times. CDR3: CASSLPDYNEQFF. The CDR3, as DNA: TGTGCCAGCAGCCTCCCGGACTACAATGAGCAGTTCTTC. This sequence joins TRBV3-1 and TRBJ2-1; D remains ambiguous. Deletions cut 4 bases from V and 3 bases from J, with 7 bases between. The CDR3 is made up of 13 amino acids. Germline V gives CDR1 LGHDT, CDR2 YNNKEL (reference sequence).

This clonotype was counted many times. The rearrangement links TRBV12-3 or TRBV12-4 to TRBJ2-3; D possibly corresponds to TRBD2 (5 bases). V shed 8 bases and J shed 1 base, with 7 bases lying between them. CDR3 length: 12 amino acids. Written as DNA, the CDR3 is TGTGCCAGCGGTAGCGGCACAGATACGCAGTATTTT. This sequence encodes CASGSGTDTQYF.

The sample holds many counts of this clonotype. DNA of the CDR3: TGCAGCGTTTTAGACAGCTCCTACAATGAGCAGTTCTTC. It encodes CSVLDSSYNEQFF. J is TRBJ2-1 and V is TRBV29-1; TRBD1 might be the D (5 bases). V dropped 5 bases and J dropped 0 bases, with 8 bases sitting between them. The germline gives CDR1 SQVTM, CDR2 ANQGSEA. This CDR3 contains 13 residues.

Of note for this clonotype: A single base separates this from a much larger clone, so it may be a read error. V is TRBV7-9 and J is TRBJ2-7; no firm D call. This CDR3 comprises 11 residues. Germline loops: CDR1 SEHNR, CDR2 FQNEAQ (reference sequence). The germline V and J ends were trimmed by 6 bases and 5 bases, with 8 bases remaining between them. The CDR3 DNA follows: TGTGCCAGCAGACCAGTCCACGAGCAGTACTTC. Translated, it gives CASRPVHEQYF.

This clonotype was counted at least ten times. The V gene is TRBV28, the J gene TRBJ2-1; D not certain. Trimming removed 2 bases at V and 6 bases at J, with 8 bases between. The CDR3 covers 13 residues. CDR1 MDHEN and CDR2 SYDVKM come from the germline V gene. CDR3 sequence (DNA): TGTGCCAGCAGTTTAGAGGTTTTCAATGAGCAGTTCTTC. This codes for CASSLEVFNEQFF.

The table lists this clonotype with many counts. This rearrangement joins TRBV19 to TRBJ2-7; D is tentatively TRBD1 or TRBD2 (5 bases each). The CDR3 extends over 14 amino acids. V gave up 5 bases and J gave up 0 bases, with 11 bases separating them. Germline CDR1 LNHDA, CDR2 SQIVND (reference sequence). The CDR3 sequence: CASSSAGSSYEQYF. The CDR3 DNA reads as TGTGCCAGTAGTTCCGCAGGGAGCTCCTACGAGCAGTACTTC.

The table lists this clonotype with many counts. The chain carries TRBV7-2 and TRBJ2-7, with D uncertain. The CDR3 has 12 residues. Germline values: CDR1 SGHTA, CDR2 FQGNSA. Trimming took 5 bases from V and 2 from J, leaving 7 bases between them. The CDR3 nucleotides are TGTGCCAGCAGCACCCTGACCTACGAGCAGTACTTC. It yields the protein CASSTLTYEQYF.

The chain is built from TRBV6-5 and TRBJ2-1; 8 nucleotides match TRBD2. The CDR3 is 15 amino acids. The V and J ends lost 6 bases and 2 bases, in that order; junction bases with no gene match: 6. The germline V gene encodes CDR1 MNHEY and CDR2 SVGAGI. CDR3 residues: CASRSSGITYNEQFF. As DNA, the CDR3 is TGTGCCAGCAGGAGTAGCGGGATCACCTACAATGAGCAGTTCTTC.

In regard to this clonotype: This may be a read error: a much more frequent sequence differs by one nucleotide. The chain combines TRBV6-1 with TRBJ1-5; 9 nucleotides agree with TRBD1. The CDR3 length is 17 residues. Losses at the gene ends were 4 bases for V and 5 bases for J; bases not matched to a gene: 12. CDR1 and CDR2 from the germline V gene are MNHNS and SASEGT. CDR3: CASSGMVSGQGDQPQHF. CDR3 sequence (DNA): TGTGCCAGCAGTGGAATGGTGTCGGGACAGGGAGATCAGCCCCAGCATTTT.

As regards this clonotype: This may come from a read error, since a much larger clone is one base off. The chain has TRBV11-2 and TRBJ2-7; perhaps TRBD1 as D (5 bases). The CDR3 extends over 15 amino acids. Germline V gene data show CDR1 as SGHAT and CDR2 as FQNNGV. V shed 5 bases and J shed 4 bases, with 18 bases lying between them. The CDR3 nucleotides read TGTGCCAGCAGCGGACACTGGACAAGGGCATACGAGCAGTACTTC. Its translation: CASSGHWTRAYEQYF. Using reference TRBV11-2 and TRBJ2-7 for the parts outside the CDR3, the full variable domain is EAGVAQSPRYKIIEKRQSVAFWCNPISGHATLYWYQQILGQGPKLLIQFQNNGVVDDSQLPKDRFSAERLKGVDSTLKIQPAKLEDSAVYLCASSGHWTRAYEQYFGPGTRLTVT.

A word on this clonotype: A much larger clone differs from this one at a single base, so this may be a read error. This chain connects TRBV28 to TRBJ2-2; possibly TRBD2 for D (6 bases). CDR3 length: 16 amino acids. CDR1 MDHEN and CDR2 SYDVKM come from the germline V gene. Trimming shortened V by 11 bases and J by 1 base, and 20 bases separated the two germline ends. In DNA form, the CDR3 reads TGTGCCTGCATTGGGTTAGCGGAGCTGAACACCGGGGAGCTGTTTTTT. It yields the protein CACIGLAELNTGELFF.

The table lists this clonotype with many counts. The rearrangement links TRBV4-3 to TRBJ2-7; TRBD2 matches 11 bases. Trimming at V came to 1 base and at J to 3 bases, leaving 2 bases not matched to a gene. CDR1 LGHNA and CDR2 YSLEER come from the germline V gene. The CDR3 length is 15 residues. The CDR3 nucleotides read TGCGCCAGCAGCCAAGGGACTAGCGGGCGCTACGAGCAGTACTTC. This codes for CASSQGTSGRYEQYF.

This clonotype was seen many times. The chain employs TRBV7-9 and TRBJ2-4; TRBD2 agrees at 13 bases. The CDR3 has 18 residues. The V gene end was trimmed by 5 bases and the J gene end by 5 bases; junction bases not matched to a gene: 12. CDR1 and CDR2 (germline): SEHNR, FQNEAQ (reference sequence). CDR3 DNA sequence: TGTGCCAGCAGCCCCGAGCTTGGGACTAGCGGGATCCAAAACATTCAGTACTTC. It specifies CASSPELGTSGIQNIQYF.